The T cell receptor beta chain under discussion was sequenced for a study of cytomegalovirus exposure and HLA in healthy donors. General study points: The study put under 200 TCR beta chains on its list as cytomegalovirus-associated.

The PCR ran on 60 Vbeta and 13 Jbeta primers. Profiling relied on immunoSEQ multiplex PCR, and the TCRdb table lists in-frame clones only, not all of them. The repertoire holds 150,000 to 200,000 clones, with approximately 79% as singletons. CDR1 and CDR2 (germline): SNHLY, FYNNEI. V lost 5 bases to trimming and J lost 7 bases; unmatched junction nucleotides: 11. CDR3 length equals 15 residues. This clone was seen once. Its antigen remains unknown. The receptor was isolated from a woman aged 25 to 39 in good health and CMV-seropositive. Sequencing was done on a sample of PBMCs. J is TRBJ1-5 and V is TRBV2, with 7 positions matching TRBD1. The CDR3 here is CASSLDREAYQPQHF. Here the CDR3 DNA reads TGTGCCAGCAGTCTTGACAGGGAGGCTTACCAGCCCCAGCATTTT.